These 15 T cell receptor beta chains share one sample of origin, sequenced in a study of T cells after yellow fever vaccination. One entry per CDR3 protein results from TCRdb running MiXCR on the 5' RACE reads. In the table there are under 80,000 distinct CDR3 sequences, about 7.8% of which are singletons. The sample was CD8+ T cells sorted from PBMCs, taken 15 days after the yellow fever booster vaccination. The receptor set was obtained from a young man who received the YFV17D yellow fever vaccine.

This clonotype came up many times. J is TRBJ2-1 and V is TRBV3-1, with TRBD2 matching 7 bases. Trimming at V came to 0 bases and at J to 9 bases, leaving 2 bases not matched to a gene. There are 13 residues in the CDR3. CDR1 is LGHDT and CDR2 is YNNKEL in the germline V gene (reference sequence). CDR3 in amino acids: CASSQEREREQFF. CDR3 coding DNA: TGTGCCAGCAGCCAAGAGCGGGAGCGTGAGCAGTTCTTC.

This chain links TRBV5-1 with TRBJ2-7, with D perhaps matching TRBD1 or TRBD2 (6 bases each). The CDR3 runs to 15 residues. The germline V and J ends were trimmed by 1 base and 2 bases, with 13 bases remaining between them. Germline assignment: CDR1 SGHRS and CDR2 YFSETQ. CDR3 in DNA: TGCGCCAGCAGCTTGACCGGGGGACATGCCTACGAGCAGTACTTC. Translating gives CASSLTGGHAYEQYF.

This clonotype was counted at least ten times. The chain uses TRBV12-3 or TRBV12-4 and TRBJ2-1; D is unclear. Trimming took 6 bases from V and 2 from J, leaving 11 bases between them. This CDR3 has 14 residues. This chain's CDR3 is CASSRTGPYNEQFF. The CDR3 DNA follows: TGTGCCAGCAGCCGAACCGGGCCCTACAATGAGCAGTTCTTC.

At least ten counts were recorded for this clonotype. The V gene is TRBV4-3, the J gene TRBJ2-7, with TRBD2 as a possible D gene (5 bases). The CDR3 contains 13 residues. The germline gives CDR1 LGHNA, CDR2 YSLEER. V lost 2 bases, J lost 6 bases, and 11 bases lay in between. In DNA, the CDR3 is TGCGCCAGCAGCCAATTTCGGGGTTCCGAGCAGTACTTC. It codes for CASSQFRGSEQYF.

The chain uses TRBV7-6 and TRBJ2-5; 8 bases agree with TRBD2. Germline V gives CDR1 SGHVS, CDR2 FNYEAQ. The CDR3 has 14 amino acids. After removal of 5 bases from V and 5 bases from J, the junction contained 7 bases not matched to a gene. The CDR3 DNA is TGTGCCAGCAGCACCGACCAGCGGGGGGAGACCCAGTACTTC. Translated, it gives CASSTDQRGETQYF.

Ten or more counts support this clonotype. This sequence joins TRBV13 and TRBJ2-4; 7 bases are a match to TRBD1. CDR3 length: 16 amino acids. CDR1 is PRHDT, CDR2 FYEKMQ, per germline (reference sequence). V trimming: 0 bases; J trimming: 4 bases; junction bases outside the gene matches: 6. The CDR3 DNA sequence: TGTGCCAGCAGCTTAGGCCTAGGGGGACAGAAAAACATTCAGTACTTC. Translation gives CASSLGLGGQKNIQYF. The full variable domain, with the rest looked up from reference TRBV13 and TRBJ2-4, is AAGVIQSPRHLIKEKRETATLKCYPIPRHDTVYWYQQGPGQDPQFLISFYEKMQSDKGSIPDRFSAQQFSDYHSELNMSSLELGDSALYFCASSLGLGGQKNIQYFGAGTRLSVL.

The sample holds many counts of this clonotype. The rearrangement uses TRBV12-3 or TRBV12-4 and TRBJ2-1; 12 nucleotides align to TRBD2. This CDR3 has 17 amino acids. J was trimmed by 9 bases and V by 4 bases; bases with no gene match: 13. The CDR3 loop is CASSSSSTSGRGSEQFF. CDR3 in DNA: TGTGCCAGCAGTTCCTCCTCGACTAGCGGGAGAGGGTCTGAGCAGTTCTTC.

This clonotype is medium-sized within its sample. The rearrangement joins TRBV20-1 to TRBJ1-5, with D tentatively TRBD1 (6 bases). The CDR3 is made up of 14 amino acids. Trimming stripped 4 bases from V and 5 bases from J, with 15 bases between. Germline lookup yields CDR1 DFQATT and CDR2 SNEGSKA (reference sequence). In nucleotides, the CDR3 is TGCAGTGCTACTGACCGGGGGGCGGATCAGCCCCAGCATTTT. It specifies CSATDRGADQPQHF.

This clonotype occurred many times. This chain joins TRBV4-3 and TRBJ2-1; TRBD2 aligns across 9 bases. Germline lookup yields CDR1 LGHNA and CDR2 YSLEER. The V gene end was trimmed by 0 bases and the J gene end by 3 bases; junction bases not matched to a gene: 6. This CDR3 spans 17 amino acids. CDR3 sequence reads: CASSQDASGTVYNEQFF. CDR3 DNA: TGCGCCAGCAGCCAAGATGCTAGCGGGACAGTCTACAATGAGCAGTTCTTC.

Ten or more counts support this clonotype. This sequence joins TRBV20-1 and TRBJ1-2; D gene uncertain. The CDR3 is 13 amino acids. V lost 6 bases and J lost 0, with 11 bases in between. CDR1 and CDR2 from the germline V gene are DFQATT and SNEGSKA (reference sequence). This CDR3 reads CSAEEYSNYGYTF. The CDR3 nucleotides read TGCAGTGCCGAGGAGTATTCTAACTATGGCTACACCTTC.

Ten or more counts support this clonotype. This chain uses TRBV6-2 or TRBV6-3 with TRBJ2-3, with 7 bases that match TRBD2. Trimming at V came to 0 bases and at J to 0 bases, leaving 18 bases not matched to a gene. There are 21 residues in the CDR3. Germline CDR1 MNHEY, CDR2 SVGEGT. The CDR3: CASSYSDTRYEAGLSTDTQYF. CDR3 nucleotide sequence: TGTGCCAGCAGTTACTCCGACACACGTTATGAAGCGGGGCTTAGCACAGATACGCAGTATTTT.

This clonotype was recorded many times. This chain links TRBV12-3 or TRBV12-4 with TRBJ2-7; TRBD2 agrees at 12 bases. The junction had 3 bases not matched to a gene; V was cut back by 4 bases and J by 5 bases. This CDR3 region has 14 residues. CDR3 sequence reads: CASSSGLAGHEQYF. The CDR3 region has the DNA TGTGCCAGCAGTTCGGGACTAGCGGGCCACGAGCAGTACTTC.

This clonotype was detected many times. The chain joins TRBV4-2 to TRBJ2-1; TRBD1 is a possible D gene (6 bases). V lost 0 bases and J lost 8, with 11 bases in between. From germline, CDR1 is LGHNA and CDR2 YNFKEQ. The CDR3 sequence is 14 residues long. DNA of the CDR3: TGTGCCAGCAGCCAAGAACCGGGACAATATGAGCAGTTCTTC. It codes for CASSQEPGQYEQFF.

This clonotype occurred a few times. This chain joins TRBV7-9 and TRBJ2-1; D is possibly TRBD1 (6 bases). CDR3 size: 13 residues. The germline CDR1 and CDR2 sequences are SEHNR and FQNEAQ (reference sequence). V dropped 3 bases and J dropped 5 bases, with 8 bases sitting between them. CDR3 amino acids: CASSLDRNNEQFF. Here the CDR3 DNA reads TGTGCCAGCAGCTTGGACAGAAACAATGAGCAGTTCTTC.

This clonotype occurred a few times. The chain carries TRBV7-2 and TRBJ2-3, with 7 bases lining up with TRBD1. J lost 3 bases, V lost 6 bases, and 6 bases had no gene match. CDR1 SGHTA and CDR2 FQGNSA come from the germline V gene. The CDR3 extends over 14 amino acids. The CDR3 loop reads CASSRSTGTDTQYF. The CDR3 DNA reads TGTGCCAGCAGTCGTTCGACAGGGACAGATACGCAGTATTTT.